Each of the 19 T cell receptor beta chains below was sequenced from the same sample in a study of T cells in Graves' hyperthyroidism and ophthalmopathy (dated by TCRdb to 2018 to 2020). The library came from multiplex PCR. Sequenced on an Illumina HiSeq 2000. Amplification of TCR beta CDR3 regions was carried out from RNA transcripts. The first round of RT-PCR for the TCR CDR3 was performed with the HTBI primer set and the Qiagen OneStep RT-PCR kit. Clones were called with MiXCR by TCRdb after fastp trimmed the public reads at Q25, and only in-frame beta chains were retained. For every CDR3 protein sequence, its rows merge into one entry that carries the most common genes and DNA. This sample has under 450,000 distinct CDR3 sequences in its table, and 15% to 18% of those were observed once. The ten largest clones add up to roughly 8% of the sample. Sequenced: blood. The receptors originated from a woman younger than 35 with Graves' hyperthyroidism.

This clonotype was observed a handful of times. The chain has TRBV6-4 and TRBJ1-1; D unresolved. V dropped 2 bases and J dropped 3 bases, with 7 bases sitting between them. In germline, CDR1 is MRHNA, CDR2 SNTAGT. This CDR3 region has 13 residues. The CDR3 DNA reads as TGTGCCAGCAGTGACGGTGTGCACACTGAAGCTTTCTTT. Amino acids: CASSDGVHTEAFF.

This clonotype has a count of ten or more. The chain recombines TRBV3-1 with TRBJ1-1; D is unresolved. CDR1 and CDR2 from the germline V gene are LGHDT and YNNKEL (reference sequence). Trimming shortened V by 0 bases and J by 2 bases, and 10 bases separated the two germline ends. The CDR3 has 15 residues. CDR3 loop: CASSQDLGLNTEAFF. CDR3 nucleotides: TGTGCCAGCAGCCAAGACTTAGGTCTAAACACTGAAGCTTTCTTT. The whole variable domain, remainder taken from reference TRBV3-1 and TRBJ1-1, is DTAVSQTPKYLVTQMGNDKSIKCEQNLGHDTMYWYKQDSKKFLKIMFSYNNKELIINETVPNRFSPKSPDKAHLNLHINSLELGDSAVYFCASSQDLGLNTEAFFGQGTRLTVV.

Comment on this clonotype: This may be a read error, as it is one base from a much larger clone. The CDR3: CASSLADRRSPKETQYF. CDR3 nucleotides: TGTGCCAGCAGCTTAGCGGACAGGAGGAGTCCCAAAGAGACCCAGTACTTC. V usage is TRBV7-6 and J usage is TRBJ2-5, with TRBD1 matching 7 bases. This CDR3 has 17 residues. Per germline, CDR1 SGHVS and CDR2 FNYEAQ. After removal of 0 bases from V and 3 bases from J, the junction contained 10 bases not matched to a gene.

Many counts were recorded for this clonotype. The chain couples TRBV3-1 to TRBJ2-5, with a tentative D call TRBD2 (5 bases). Germline V gene sequence: CDR1 LGHDT, CDR2 YNNKEL (reference sequence). The CDR3 sequence is 13 residues long. The ends were cut back, 0 bases at V and 13 bases at J, with 15 bases in the middle. CDR3 loop: CASSQDHGSRGYF. In DNA form, the CDR3 reads TGTGCCAGCAGCCAAGATCATGGAAGCCGGGGGTACTTC.

There are many counts of this clonotype. The chain uses TRBV7-9 and TRBJ2-7, with 8 bases fitting TRBD2. V lost 2 bases to trimming and J lost 5 bases; unmatched junction nucleotides: 5. The CDR3 is 14 amino acids. Germline CDR1 is SEHNR and CDR2 is FQNEAQ (reference sequence). CDR3 loop: CASSLKAGGDEQYF. The CDR3 DNA follows: TGTGCCAGCAGCTTAAAGGCGGGAGGAGACGAGCAGTACTTC.

This clonotype was seen more than once but under ten times. This chain connects TRBV4-1 to TRBJ2-5, with 9 positions matching TRBD2. This CDR3 comprises 15 residues. J gave up 1 base and V 1 base, and 1 base lay outside the gene matches. Looked up from germline, CDR1 is MGHRA and CDR2 is YSYEKL. CDR3 sequence: CASSQGTSVQETQYF. The CDR3 DNA is TGCGCCAGCAGCCAAGGGACTAGCGTCCAAGAGACCCAGTACTTC.

The table lists this clonotype with a few counts. The V and J genes are TRBV7-2 and TRBJ2-7; 7 positions agree with TRBD1. V trimming: 5 bases; J trimming: 0 bases; junction bases outside the gene matches: 10. The CDR3 consists of 16 residues. In germline, CDR1 is SGHTA, CDR2 FQGNSA. Here the CDR3 reads CASSRRDSLFSYEQYF. In DNA form, the CDR3 reads TGTGCCAGCAGCAGAAGGGACAGCCTTTTCTCCTACGAGCAGTACTTC.

The chain combines TRBV9 with TRBJ2-1, with D possibly matching TRBD2 (6 bases). With 4 bases removed from V and 9 bases from J, the gap between germline ends came to 17 bases. Germline V gives CDR1 SGDLS, CDR2 YYNGEE. The CDR3 runs to 14 residues. CDR3 sequence: CASSPGGARGEQFF. DNA of the CDR3: TGTGCCAGCAGCCCCGGGGGAGCGCGGGGTGAGCAGTTCTTC.

The chain employs TRBV10-2 and TRBJ2-7; 7 nucleotides align to TRBD2. With V trimmed by 6 bases and J by 2 bases, 19 bases remained unmatched. The CDR3 consists of 18 residues. Germline V gene sequence: CDR1 WSHSY, CDR2 SAAADI. Here the CDR3 reads CASRRDYRRAGSPYEQYF. DNA for the CDR3: TGCGCCAGCAGGAGGGACTACAGGAGAGCGGGTTCCCCCTACGAGCAGTACTTC.

This sequence joins TRBV29-1 and TRBJ2-7; 9 bases line up with TRBD1. This CDR3 contains 14 residues. The ends lost 6 bases at V and 2 bases at J; junction bases unmatched: 8. CDR1 and CDR2 (germline): SQVTM, ANQGSEA. The CDR3 DNA reads as TGCAGCGTCGCAACGGGACAGGGAACCTACGAGCAGTACTTC. It translates to CSVATGQGTYEQYF.

This clonotype was seen many times. The chain employs TRBV6-5 and TRBJ2-7, with D possibly being TRBD1 or TRBD2 (5 bases each). Trimming stripped 0 bases from V and 0 bases from J, with 9 bases between. CDR3 size: 15 residues. CDR1 MNHEY and CDR2 SVGAGI come from the germline V gene. The CDR3 here is CASSYSSGGSYEQYF. As DNA, the CDR3 is TGTGCCAGCAGTTACTCGAGTGGGGGCTCCTACGAGCAGTACTTC.

This chain connects TRBV5-6 to TRBJ2-6; possible D gene TRBD1, 5 bases. The CDR3 covers 14 residues. V lost 7 bases and J lost 4, with 12 bases in between. The germline V gene has CDR1 SGHDT and CDR2 YYEEEE. The CDR3 DNA reads as TGTGCCAGCTCACAGGTCTCCGGGGCCAACGTCCTGACTTTC. This encodes CASSQVSGANVLTF.

In its sample, this clonotype was seen many times. V gene TRBV11-3 combines with J gene TRBJ1-2; no firm D call. The V end was cut by 11 bases, the J end by 6 bases, with 13 bases between. Germline V gives CDR1 SGHNT, CDR2 YENEEA. The CDR3 runs to 11 residues. Here the CDR3 reads CAEQGSNGYTF. The CDR3 bases are TGTGCCGAACAAGGTTCCAATGGCTACACCTTC.

Ten or more counts support this clonotype. The chain links TRBV5-5 to TRBJ2-3, with D hard to call. V was clipped by 2 bases and J by 6 bases, with 7 bases between them. Germline CDR1 reads SGHKS; CDR2 reads YYEKEE (reference sequence). The CDR3 is made up of 12 amino acids. The CDR3 sequence: CASSLATDTQYF. DNA of the CDR3: TGTGCCAGCAGCTTAGCGACGGATACGCAGTATTTT.

This clonotype was seen many times. V is TRBV29-1 and J is TRBJ2-7; D is ambiguous. Germline V lookup: CDR1 SQVTM, CDR2 ANQGSEA. The CDR3 length is 15 residues. The V end lost 2 bases, the J end lost 3 bases, and 17 bases lay between the germline ends. Here the CDR3 reads CSVETGPLKGYEQYF. CDR3 DNA: TGCAGCGTTGAAACCGGTCCCCTAAAAGGCTACGAGCAGTACTTC.

V usage is TRBV4-1 and J usage is TRBJ1-5; D possibly corresponds to TRBD1 (6 bases). Trimming took off 4 bases at V and 9 bases at J, with 19 bases between the two ends. Germline V gene sequence: CDR1 MGHRA, CDR2 YSYEKL. This CDR3 has 15 amino acids. CDR3 residues: CASSPTTGLMAPQHF. The CDR3, as DNA: TGCGCCAGCAGCCCTACTACAGGGCTAATGGCGCCCCAGCATTTT.

This clonotype was recorded a few times. J is TRBJ2-2 and V is TRBV6-1; D may be TRBD1 or TRBD2 (6 bases each). The V and J ends lost 6 bases and 3 bases respectively, with 29 bases between them. CDR1 is MNHNS and CDR2 is SASEGT in the germline V gene. The CDR3 length is 20 residues. CDR3 in DNA: TGTGCCAGCAGCCCCCGAAAATGGTGGCAGGGGACTTCGGACACCGGGGAGCTGTTTTTT. Its protein product is CASSPRKWWQGTSDTGELFF.

The table lists this clonotype with a few counts. The CDR3 loop is CASRLDRGYTF. The CDR3 DNA reads as TGCGCCAGCAGACTGGACAGGGGCTACACCTTC. This sequence joins TRBV5-1 and TRBJ1-2; 7 nucleotides agree with TRBD1. There are 11 residues in the CDR3. Trimming removed 5 bases from V and 8 bases from J; junction bases left unmatched: 3. Germline-derived CDR1 and CDR2 are SGHRS and YFSETQ.

The rearrangement uses TRBV12-3 or TRBV12-4 and TRBJ1-1; possible D gene TRBD1, 5 bases. There are 13 residues in the CDR3. Between the trimmed V and J ends, which lost 7 bases and 4 bases, there was a span of 13 bases. The CDR3 nucleotides read TGTGCCAGCACTAGACAGAGGGCCACTGAAGCTTTCTTT. This encodes CASTRQRATEAFF.